Listed below are T cell receptor beta chains from one sample, sequenced in a study of neurological immune-mediated disorders. One entry per CDR3 protein, called by TCRdb with MiXCR from the 5' RACE reads. The data hold under 40,000 distinct CDR3 sequences, with 6% to 8.5% observed a single time. Sequencing was done on a sample of PBMCs. All receptors come from a woman aged 40 to 50 in good health. Both conserved end residues are trimmed from each CDR3. Each record gives: CDR3 length, V gene, J gene, CDR3 protein.

12,TRBV10-3,TRBJ2-5,AISESEGGQTQY
12,TRBV6-6,TRBJ2-7,ASSGGRFLFEQY
9,TRBV5-1,TRBJ2-1,ASSLNYEQF
12,TRBV7-8,TRBJ1-6,ASSSGQDPAPLH
13,TRBV4-1,TRBJ2-1,ASSQAPGLGNEQF
12,TRBV27,TRBJ2-3,ASSLRGGLNTQY
14,TRBV25-1,TRBJ2-2,ASSKLAGPNTGELF
12,TRBV3-1,TRBJ1-4,ASSQAQGGGKLF
12,TRBV13,TRBJ2-1,ASSGGSSYNEQF
13,TRBV20-1,TRBJ2-5,SARDQDRGGETQY
13,TRBV6-5,TRBJ2-7,ASSFPGLALREQY
14,TRBV28,TRBJ1-1,ASSIPGERMNTEAF
11,TRBV7-3,TRBJ2-2,ASSGVDTGELF
14,TRBV20-1,TRBJ2-7,SATRTSGSSGYEQY
10,TRBV18,TRBJ2-1,ASSPGGNEQF
13,TRBV9,TRBJ2-3,ASSVAGRSTDTQY
10,TRBV20-1,TRBJ1-2,SARRDIYGYT
14,TRBV7-9,TRBJ2-7,ASSLVLGLAHYEQY
14,TRBV24-1,TRBJ2-2,ATSEPDRGLTGELF
10,TRBV29-1,TRBJ1-5,SVGQSNQPQH
14,TRBV29-1,TRBJ2-3,SVEGGLAAHTDTQY
13,TRBV7-3,TRBJ2-1,ASSLRAGTYNEQF
12,TRBV2,TRBJ1-2,ASSGQSTPSGYT
13,TRBV9,TRBJ1-6,ASSPRGGDHSPLH
13,TRBV20-1,TRBJ2-7,SAREVGLALREQY
12,TRBV5-1,TRBJ2-2,ASSLVQSTGELF
11,TRBV2,TRBJ2-5,ASRGEAGGTQY
11,TRBV19,TRBJ2-7,ASSIGDNYEQY
14,TRBV4-1,TRBJ1-6,ASSQVPGAYNSPLH
13,TRBV7-2,TRBJ1-2,ASSSAWADGHGYT
11,TRBV12-3/TRBV12-4,TRBJ1-1,ASSFREGAQAF
13,TRBV9,TRBJ2-7,ASSATGTTSYEQY
11,TRBV5-1,TRBJ2-7,ASSPLKSDEQY
13,TRBV5-1,TRBJ2-7,ASSLAVVSTNEQY
14,TRBV5-1,TRBJ2-2,ASSLGLAGDPGELF